Sequencing of this T cell receptor beta chain was carried out in a study of early T cells in non-severe SARS-CoV-2 infection. Study as a whole: Sequenced material consisted of bulk RNA (from unsorted whole blood), and chains were unpaired. Regarding the study as a whole: A preference for anti-spike CD8 responses marked VDJdb matching, which missed private and CD4 specificities.

At least ten counts were recorded for this clonotype. Its specificity is unknown. The length of the CDR3 is 14 residues. Germline V gene lookup returns CDR1 SGHDT and CDR2 YYEEEE. Unmatched junction bases numbered 9, after V lost 4 bases and J lost 8 bases. TCRdb re-analysed the 5' RACE reads in MiXCR, keeping a single row per CDR3 protein. The sample gives roughly 54,000 distinct CDR3 sequences, around 6% of which show up once; 6.8% is in the top ten. This chain connects TRBV5-6 to TRBJ1-5, with 7 bases fitting TRBD1. This receptor was taken from an adult who was a healthcare worker with PCR-confirmed SARS-CoV-2 infection or an uninfected control (not recorded which). Sequencing was carried out using whole blood. In nucleotides, the CDR3 is TGTGCCAGCAGCGCGGACCCAGGGGGGAAGCCCCAGCATTTT. Its protein product is CASSADPGGKPQHF.